This T cell receptor beta chain was recorded in a study of blood T cell repertoires in COVID-19. In the study overall: Whether acute or convalescent, the COVID-19 samples came from the United States, Italy and Spain. T cells, B-cell-depleted T cells, or PBMCs supplied cDNA or gDNA.

The protocol was immunoSEQ multiplex PCR, while the TCRdb copy is restricted to in-frame clones and leaves out a portion. The profile shows approximately 120,000 clones, 80% to 95% of them singletons. The CDR3 consists of 14 residues. V lost 3 bases and J 1 base, leaving 10 bases between the germline ends. Germline loops: CDR1 SGHRS, CDR2 YFSETQ. The TCR sequence derives from a man between 45 and 60 years old with COVID-19, enrolled during active disease. V and J are TRBV5-1 and TRBJ2-5; perhaps TRBD1 as D (6 bases). Sequencing input: peripheral blood. The DNA for the CDR3 is TGCGCCAGCAGCTCACAGACAGGCCAAGAGACCCAGTACTTC. Its translation: CASSSQTGQETQYF.